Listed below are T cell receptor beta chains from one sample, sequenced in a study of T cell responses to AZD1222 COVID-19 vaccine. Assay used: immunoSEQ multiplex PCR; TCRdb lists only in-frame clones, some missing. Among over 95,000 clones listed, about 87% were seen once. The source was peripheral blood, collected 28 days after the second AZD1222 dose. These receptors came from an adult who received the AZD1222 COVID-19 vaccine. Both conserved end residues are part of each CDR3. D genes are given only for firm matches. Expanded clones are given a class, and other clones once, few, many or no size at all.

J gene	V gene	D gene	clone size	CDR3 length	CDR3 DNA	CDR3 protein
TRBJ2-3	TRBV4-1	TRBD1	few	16	TGCGCCAGCAGCCAAGGGACAGGGATGTCCACAGATACGCAGTATTTT	CASSQGTGMSTDTQYF
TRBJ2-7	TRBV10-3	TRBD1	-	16	TGTGCCATCAGTGATACTACCCGGGACAGGGCCTACGAGCAGTACTTC	CAISDTTRDRAYEQYF
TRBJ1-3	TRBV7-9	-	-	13	TGTGCCAGCAGCGAGGGGGCTGGAAACACCATATATTTT	CASSEGAGNTIYF
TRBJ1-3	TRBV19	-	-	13	TGTGCCAGTATTACCGGTCTCGGAAACACCATATATTTT	CASITGLGNTIYF
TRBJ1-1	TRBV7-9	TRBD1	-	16	TGTGCCAGCAGCCAAGGACAGGGGAGACGGAACTCTGAAGCTTTCTTT	CASSQGQGRRNSEAFF
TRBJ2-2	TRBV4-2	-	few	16	TGTGCCAGCAGCCAAGATAGGCTAGTAGGAACCGGGGAGCTGTTTTTT	CASSQDRLVGTGELFF
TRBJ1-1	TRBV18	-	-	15	TGTGCCAGCTCACCACCAGGGGGTGGTAACACTGAAGCTTTCTTT	CASSPPGGGNTEAFF
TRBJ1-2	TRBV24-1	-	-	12	TGTGCCACCAGTGAGGACGGCTATGGCTACACCTTC	CATSEDGYGYTF
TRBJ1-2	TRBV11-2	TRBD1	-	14	TGTGCCAGCAGCCTAGGACAGGGTATCGATGGCTACACCTTC	CASSLGQGIDGYTF
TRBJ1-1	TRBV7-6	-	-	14	TGTGCCAGCAGCTGGCAGGAAGGGGGGACTGAAGCTTTCTTT	CASSWQEGGTEAFF
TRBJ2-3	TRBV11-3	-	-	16	TGTGCCAGCAGCTTAGATCCAACCTTGGAGCTAGATACGCAGTATTTT	CASSLDPTLELDTQYF
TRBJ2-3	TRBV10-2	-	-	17	TGCGCCAGCAGTGAGTCGACTCGGGACCCACGCACAGATACGCAGTATTTT	CASSESTRDPRTDTQYF
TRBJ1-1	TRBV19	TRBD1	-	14	TGTGCCAGTAGGGACAGGGCGATGAACACTGAAGCTTTCTTT	CASRDRAMNTEAFF
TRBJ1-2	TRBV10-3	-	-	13	TGTGCCATCAGTGAAGAAGCTTCTGTTGGCTACACCTTC	CAISEEASVGYTF
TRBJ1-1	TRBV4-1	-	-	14	TGCGCCAGCAGCCAAGACAGGGTGAACACTGAAGCTTTCTTT	CASSQDRVNTEAFF
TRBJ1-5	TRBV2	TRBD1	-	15	TGTGCCAGCAGTGCAGAACCCGGGACAGGGGTGCCCCAGCATTTT	CASSAEPGTGVPQHF
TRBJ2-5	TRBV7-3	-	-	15	TGTGCCAGCAGCTTAAGTGGACCAGGCCCCGAGACCCAGTACTTC	CASSLSGPGPETQYF
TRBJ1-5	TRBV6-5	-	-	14	TGTGCCAGCACCCGGTTGCTGGGAAATCAGCCCCAGCATTTT	CASTRLLGNQPQHF
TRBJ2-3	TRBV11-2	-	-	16	TGTGCCAGCAGCTTAGATACGGGGGCAAGCACAGATACGCAGTATTTT	CASSLDTGASTDTQYF
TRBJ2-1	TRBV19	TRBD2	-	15	TGTGCCAGTAGTTTGAGCGGGGGTTTTTACAATGAGCAGTTCTTC	CASSLSGGFYNEQFF
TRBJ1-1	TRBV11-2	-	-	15	TGTGCCAGCAGCAAGGACAGTTTCATGAACACTGAAGCTTTCTTT	CASSKDSFMNTEAFF
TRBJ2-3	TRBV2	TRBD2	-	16	TGTGCCAGCAGTGCAAGGGCTAGCGGGGGCACAGATACGCAGTATTTT	CASSARASGGTDTQYF
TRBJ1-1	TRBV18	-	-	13	TGTGCCAGCTCAGGAGACAGTAACACTGAAGCTTTCTTT	CASSGDSNTEAFF
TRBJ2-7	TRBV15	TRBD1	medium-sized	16	TGTGCCACCAGCACCGACCAAGGGACAGGGAGCGACGAGCAGTACTTC	CATSTDQGTGSDEQYF
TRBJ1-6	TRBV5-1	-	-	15	TGCGCCAGCAGCCCAACTAGCTCCTATAATTCACCCCTCCACTTT	CASSPTSSYNSPLHF
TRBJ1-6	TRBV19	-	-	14	TGTGCCAGTAGCGGCGGACTCGTTAATTCACCCCTCCACTTT	CASSGGLVNSPLHF
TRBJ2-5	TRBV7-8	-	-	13	TGTGCCAGCAGCTTAGCGCTAAGGGAGACCCAGTACTTC	CASSLALRETQYF
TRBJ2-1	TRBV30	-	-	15	TGTGCCTGGAGTCCAGAGGGGCTCCCCTACAATGAGCAGTTCTTC	CAWSPEGLPYNEQFF
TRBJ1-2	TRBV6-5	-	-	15	TGTGCCAGCAGTTACTCGGGGAGGGCCAACTATGGCTACACCTTC	CASSYSGRANYGYTF
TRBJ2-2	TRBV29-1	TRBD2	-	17	TGCAGCGCAACGGGACTAGCGGGGGGCGCGAACACCGGGGAGCTGTTTTTT	CSATGLAGGANTGELFF
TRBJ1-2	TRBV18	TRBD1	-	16	TGTGCCAGCTCACCCGCCGCTGGGACAGGAGCCGGGGGCTACACCTTC	CASSPAAGTGAGGYTF
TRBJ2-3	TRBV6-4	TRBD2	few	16	TGTGCCACCTCCGAAGGGAGCGGGGGGGGCACAGATACGCAGTATTTT	CATSEGSGGGTDTQYF
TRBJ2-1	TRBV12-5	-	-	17	TGTGCTAGTGGCCCCGGGAGAGGACCGGTTTCGTACAATGAGCAGTTCTTC	CASGPGRGPVSYNEQFF
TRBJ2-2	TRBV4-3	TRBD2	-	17	TGCGCCAGCAGCCAGGCCCTAGCGGGGGGGCGCACCGGGGAGCTGTTTTTT	CASSQALAGGRTGELFF
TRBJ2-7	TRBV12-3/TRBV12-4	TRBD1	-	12	TGTGCCAGCAGGGGGGACAGCTACGAGCAGTACTTC	CASRGDSYEQYF
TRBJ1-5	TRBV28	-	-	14	TGTGCCAGCAGGGGCCCGGTGAGCAATCAGCCCCAGCATTTT	CASRGPVSNQPQHF
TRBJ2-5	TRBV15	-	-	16	TGTGCCACCAGCAGAGACCGGGTGGTCCGGGGAGAGACCCAGTACTTC	CATSRDRVVRGETQYF
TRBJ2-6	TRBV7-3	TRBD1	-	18	TGTGCCAGCAGCCCCGGTCCCGGGACAGGGGCCGGGGCCAACGTCCTGACTTTC	CASSPGPGTGAGANVLTF
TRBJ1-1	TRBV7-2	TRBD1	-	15	TGTGCCAGCAGCCCACGACCAGGGGGAACCACTGAAGCTTTCTTT	CASSPRPGGTTEAFF
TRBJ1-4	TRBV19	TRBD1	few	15	TGTGCCAGTAGTATAGTGGGACAGGTAGGGGAAAAACTGTTTTTT	CASSIVGQVGEKLFF
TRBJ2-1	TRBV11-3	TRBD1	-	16	TGTGCCAGCAGCTTAGGGGGGACAGGAACCTACAATGAGCAGTTCTTC	CASSLGGTGTYNEQFF
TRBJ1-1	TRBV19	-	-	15	TGTGCCAGTAGTATAGATGAGGGCGTGAACACTGAAGCTTTCTTT	CASSIDEGVNTEAFF
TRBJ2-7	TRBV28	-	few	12	TGTGCCAGCAGTTTAATGTACTACGAGCAGTACTTC	CASSLMYYEQYF
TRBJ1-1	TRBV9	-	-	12	TGTGCCAGCAGCGCGCACAACACTGAAGCTTTCTTT	CASSAHNTEAFF
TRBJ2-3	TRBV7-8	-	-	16	TGTGCCAGCAGCCGGCCCCGGGACGGTAGCACAGATACGCAGTATTTT	CASSRPRDGSTDTQYF
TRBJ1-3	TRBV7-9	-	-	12	TGTGCCAGCAGCTTGGACGGAAACACCATATATTTT	CASSLDGNTIYF
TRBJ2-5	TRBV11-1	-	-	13	TGTGCCAGCAGCTTACCGGGGGAAGAGACCCAGTACTTC	CASSLPGEETQYF
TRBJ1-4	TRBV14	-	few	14	TGTGCCAGCAGCCGGTTCGGGGAAAGTGAAAAACTGTTTTTT	CASSRFGESEKLFF
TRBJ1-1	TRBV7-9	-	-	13	TGTGCCAGCAGCTTCCAATTGAGCACTGAAGCTTTCTTT	CASSFQLSTEAFF
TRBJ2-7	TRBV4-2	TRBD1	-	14	TGTGCCAGCAGCCAGGGGGACAGCTCCTACGAGCAGTACTTC	CASSQGDSSYEQYF
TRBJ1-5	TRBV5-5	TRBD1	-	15	TGTGCCAGCAGCTATGGGACAGGTAGCAATCAGCCCCAGCATTTT	CASSYGTGSNQPQHF
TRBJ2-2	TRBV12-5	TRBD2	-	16	TGTGCTAGTCTAGAGTCTAGCGGGGGAAACACCGGGGAGCTGTTTTTT	CASLESSGGNTGELFF
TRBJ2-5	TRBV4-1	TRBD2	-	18	TGCGCCAGCAGCCAGGGTACACTAGCGGGTGAAACGGGAGAGACCCAGTACTTC	CASSQGTLAGETGETQYF
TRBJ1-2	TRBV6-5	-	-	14	TGTGCCAGCAGGGCGGACAATTCTAACTATGGCTACACCTTC	CASRADNSNYGYTF
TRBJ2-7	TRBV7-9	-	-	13	TGTGCCAGCAGCCGGGACACACCGGGCGAGCAGTACTTC	CASSRDTPGEQYF
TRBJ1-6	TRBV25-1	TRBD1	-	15	TGTGCCAGCGGCCCGGGACAGGGGTATAATTCACCCCTCCACTTT	CASGPGQGYNSPLHF
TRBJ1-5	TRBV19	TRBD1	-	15	TGTGCCAGTAGTACGACGGACAGGGGCAATCAGCCCCAGCATTTT	CASSTTDRGNQPQHF
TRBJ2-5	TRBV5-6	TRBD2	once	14	TGTGCCAGCAGCCCGTTAGCGGGAGCCGAGACCCAGTACTTC	CASSPLAGAETQYF
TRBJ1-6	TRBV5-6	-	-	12	TGTGCCAGCAGCTTGAAGAATTCACCCCTCCACTTT	CASSLKNSPLHF
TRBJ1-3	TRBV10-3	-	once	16	TGTGCCATCAGAGAAACAACAGGGTTATCTGGAAACACCATATATTTT	CAIRETTGLSGNTIYF